This T cell receptor beta chain originates from a study of T-cell reconstitution after alpha-beta-depleted transplantation in children. The authors prepared the TCRbeta library with unique molecular identifiers. TCRdb used MiXCR to reprocess the PCR reads, holding one entry per CDR3 protein. The sample has about 420,000 distinct CDR3 sequences, about a tenth seen once; the top ten hold roughly 5%. V was clipped by 3 bases and J by 5 bases; unmatched bases: 8. Germline loops: CDR1 DFQATT, CDR2 SNEGSKA (reference sequence). The CDR3 spans 14 residues. This chain connects TRBV20-1 to TRBJ2-7; 9 positions agree with TRBD1. Sequenced here: PBMCs from the stem cell graft donor, sampled from the stem cell graft. This TCR was sampled from a human donor who donated a stem cell graft to a child with acute myeloid leukemia. The CDR3 sequence is CSASYGTGQNEQYF. The CDR3 DNA follows: TGCAGTGCTAGTTACGGGACAGGGCAAAACGAGCAGTACTTC.